This TCR beta chain was observed in a study of identical twins. TCRdb itself ran the 5' RACE reads through MiXCR, one entry per CDR3 protein. The table records 410,000 or so distinct CDR3 sequences, under 20% of them present only once. V was trimmed by 2 bases and J by 8 bases, leaving 13 bases between them. The CDR3 consists of 15 residues. CDR1 and CDR2 from the germline V gene are SGHTA and FQGNSA. The TCR sequence derives from a man between 50 and 59 years old in good health. The rearrangement uses TRBV7-2 and TRBJ2-6; D unresolved. The source material was naive T cells sorted from blood. Here the CDR3 reads CASSLLTPKPNVLTF. The CDR3 coding sequence is TGTGCCAGCAGCTTATTAACCCCGAAGCCCAACGTCCTGACTTTC.